The 30 T cell receptor beta chains below were found in one sample sequenced in a study of T cell changes during pregnancy in multiple sclerosis. TCRdb's copy holds only in-frame clones and misses some; the assay was immunoSEQ multiplex PCR. The sample lists some 80,000 clones; 85% to 95% were seen once. The sample was peripheral blood, taken in the third trimester of pregnancy. These receptors came from a female donor with multiple sclerosis, enrolled in a pregnancy study.

The chain combines TRBV11-2 with TRBJ2-3; 11 bases fit TRBD2. Trimming cost V 5 bases and J 2 bases; bases outside gene matches: 3. Germline CDR1 reads SGHAT; CDR2 reads FQNNGV. The CDR3 is made up of 15 amino acids. The CDR3 DNA sequence: TGTGCCAGCAGCCTTAGCGGGGGGGACACAGATACGCAGTATTTT. It is translated as CASSLSGGDTDTQYF.

CDR3 coding DNA: TGTGCCAGCAGCTTAGTCGTGGGCCAGGGGTATGGCTACACCTTC. Its translation is CASSLVVGQGYGYTF. This chain connects TRBV7-9 to TRBJ1-2; tentative D call: TRBD1 (6 bases). The CDR3 is 15 residues long. The V gene's germline CDR1 is SEHNR and CDR2 FQNEAQ (reference sequence). V was shortened by 1 base and J by 5 bases, with 14 bases between the two germline ends.

This clone was detected only once. V is TRBV13 and J is TRBJ2-6; 9 bases map to TRBD1. The CDR3 extends over 20 amino acids. The V gene's germline CDR1 is PRHDT and CDR2 FYEKMQ (reference sequence). The junction had 14 bases not matched to a gene; V was cut back by 2 bases and J by 3 bases. Here the CDR3 DNA reads TGTGCCAGCAGCTTACTTACCCGGGACAGGGTTGTCCGTGGGGCCAACGTCCTGACTTTC. This encodes CASSLLTRDRVVRGANVLTF.

The V gene is TRBV7-2, the J gene TRBJ2-7, with a weak D call TRBD2 (6 bases). CDR3 length: 14 residues. The V and J ends lost 5 bases and 4 bases respectively, with 15 bases between them. Germline loops: CDR1 SGHTA, CDR2 FQGNSA. Here the CDR3 DNA reads TGTGCCAGCAGCCCGGTGGGAGGACTTTACGAGCAGTACTTC. Translating gives CASSPVGGLYEQYF.

The chain couples TRBV5-5 to TRBJ1-1; the D gene is possibly TRBD1 (6 bases). The V end was cut by 4 bases, the J end by 8 bases, with 15 bases between. The CDR3 loop spans 13 amino acids. In germline, CDR1 is SGHKS, CDR2 YYEKEE (reference sequence). The CDR3 sequence is CASSPPGGGEAFF. CDR3 nucleotides: TGTGCCAGCAGCCCCCCGGGGGGCGGGGAAGCTTTCTTT. Based on the CDR3 plus reference TRBV5-5 and TRBJ1-1, the full variable domain is DAGVTQSPTHLIKTRGQQVTLRCSPISGHKSVSWYQQVLGQGPQFIFQYYEKEERGRGNFPDRFSARQFPNYSSELNVNALLLGDSALYLCASSPPGGGEAFFGQGTRLTVV.

The gene calls are TRBV5-1 and TRBJ1-3, with D unclear. The V end was cut by 10 bases, the J end by 3 bases, with 11 bases between. CDR1 is SGHRS, CDR2 YFSETQ, per germline. The CDR3 covers 12 residues. The CDR3 DNA follows: TGCGCCCCTACCCGAGTTGGAAACACCATATATTTT. Its protein product is CAPTRVGNTIYF.

This clone has just one count. The rearrangement links TRBV7-2 to TRBJ1-6; possible D gene TRBD1, 6 bases. This CDR3 comprises 15 residues. V gave up 0 bases and J gave up 10 bases, with 13 bases separating them. Germline lookup yields CDR1 SGHTA and CDR2 FQGNSA. CDR3 sequence reads: CASSLASRGYSPLHF. The CDR3 coding sequence is TGTGCCAGCAGCTTAGCATCCAGGGGATACTCACCCCTCCACTTT.

The chain links TRBV5-3 to TRBJ1-1; the match to TRBD1 covers 7 bases. TRBV5-3 is an ORF for which the function is uncertain. CDR3 size: 14 residues. Unmatched junction bases numbered 5, after V lost 5 bases and J lost 1 base. CDR3 region: CARRQGQPNTEAFF. The CDR3 DNA reads as TGTGCCAGAAGGCAGGGACAGCCGAACACTGAAGCTTTCTTT.

This clone is a singleton in its sample. The chain has TRBV10-3 and TRBJ1-2; TRBD1 agrees at 10 bases. The ends lost 6 bases at V and 4 bases at J; junction bases unmatched: 8. Germline V gives CDR1 ENHRY, CDR2 SYGVKD. This CDR3 comprises 15 residues. CDR3 DNA sequence: TGTGCCATCAGGAAGACAGGGGGCGTGGGCTATGGCTACACCTTC. Translated: CAIRKTGGVGYGYTF.

In its sample, this clone was seen once. This rearrangement joins TRBV10-3 to TRBJ1-1; D is undetermined. Between the trimmed V and J ends, which lost 2 bases and 0 bases, there was a span of 13 bases. CDR1 is ENHRY, CDR2 SYGVKD, per germline. The CDR3 is 16 amino acids. The CDR3 loop is CAISEGRGGMNTEAFF. The DNA for the CDR3 is TGTGCCATCAGTGAGGGGAGAGGTGGAATGAACACTGAAGCTTTCTTT.

The chain uses TRBV6-1 and TRBJ2-7; no definite D call. CDR1 is MNHNS, CDR2 SASEGT, per germline. There are 11 residues in the CDR3. V dropped 6 bases and J dropped 3 bases, with 6 bases sitting between them. CDR3 nucleotides: TGTGCCAGCAGGGGCAACTACGAGCAGTACTTC. Its protein product is CASRGNYEQYF.

The chain carries TRBV29-1 and TRBJ1-1; 7 bases agree with TRBD1. V trimming: 6 bases; J trimming: 9 bases; junction bases outside the gene matches: 13. CDR3 length: 13 residues. Germline CDR1 and CDR2: SQVTM and ANQGSEA. Here the CDR3 reads CSVREGGPWQAFF. In nucleotides, the CDR3 is TGCAGCGTCCGTGAAGGGGGCCCCTGGCAAGCTTTCTTT.

The chain links TRBV7-3 to TRBJ1-2; 10 positions agree with TRBD1. CDR3 length equals 17 residues. Germline V lookup: CDR1 SGHTA, CDR2 FQGTGA. V dropped 5 bases and J dropped 3; count of bases not matched to a gene: 12. CDR3 in DNA: TGTGCCAGCAGCCCAGACAGGGGGCGGGTTGGTTACTATGGCTACACCTTC. Translated, it gives CASSPDRGRVGYYGYTF.

The sample holds a few counts of this clone. The chain links TRBV14 to TRBJ1-1; D is unresolved. Germline lookup yields CDR1 SGHDN and CDR2 FVKESK. CDR3 length: 16 residues. V dropped 4 bases and J dropped 0 bases, with 15 bases sitting between them. In DNA form, the CDR3 reads TGTGCCAGCAGCCCTCATATGGCGGCTCTGAACACTGAAGCTTTCTTT. Translating gives CASSPHMAALNTEAFF.

The chain employs TRBV10-3 and TRBJ1-1, with 7 positions matching TRBD1. Germline assignment: CDR1 ENHRY and CDR2 SYGVKD. With 7 bases clipped from V and 3 bases from J, the junction kept 17 bases outside the gene matches. The CDR3 has 17 residues. The CDR3 sequence: CAITKTGQEQLDTEAFF. DNA for the CDR3: TGTGCCATCACCAAAACCGGACAGGAGCAGTTGGACACTGAAGCTTTCTTT.

The V call is TRBV5-5, the J call TRBJ1-1; TRBD1 matches 7 bases. The CDR3 extends over 13 amino acids. V was pared by 7 bases and J by 5 bases, with 8 bases of the junction left unmatched. Looked up from germline, CDR1 is SGHKS and CDR2 is YYEKEE (reference sequence). The CDR3 nucleotides read TGTGCCAGCTGGGGACAGCTCTGGACTGAAGCTTTCTTT. Translation gives CASWGQLWTEAFF.

The chain has TRBV5-8 and TRBJ2-7; the D is unclear. The CDR3 consists of 12 residues. CDR1 and CDR2 (germline): SGHTS, YDEGEE. The V and J ends lost 2 bases and 1 base respectively, with 4 bases between them. The CDR3 DNA sequence: TGTGCCAGCAGCTTACAGTCCTACGAGCAGTACTTC. This encodes CASSLQSYEQYF.

This chain joins TRBV2 and TRBJ2-3; TRBD1 matches 11 bases. The J segment lost 5 bases and the V segment lost 6 bases, leaving 4 bases of the junction unmatched. The germline CDR1 and CDR2 sequences are SNHLY and FYNNEI. The CDR3 extends over 14 amino acids. The CDR3 DNA follows: TGTGCCAGCAGGAGGACAGGGGGCAAAGATACGCAGTATTTT. Protein: CASRRTGGKDTQYF.

The rearrangement joins TRBV6-5 to TRBJ1-1; 7 bases fit TRBD1. Germline-derived CDR1 and CDR2 are MNHEY and SVGAGI. The CDR3 has 14 residues. V lost 4 bases and J lost 4; bases outside the gene matches: 6. The CDR3 DNA is TGTGCCAGCAGTTTACAGGGGCCTGGCACTGAAGCTTTCTTT. It encodes CASSLQGPGTEAFF.

This sequence joins TRBV6-1 and TRBJ1-6; D is unresolved. Trimming removed 5 bases at V and 7 bases at J, with 12 bases between. CDR1 MNHNS and CDR2 SASEGT come from the germline V gene. The CDR3 has 14 amino acids. The CDR3 loop is CASSHRNLNSPLHF. CDR3 DNA: TGTGCCAGCAGTCACCGTAATCTAAATTCACCCCTCCACTTT.

V usage is TRBV27 and J usage is TRBJ2-7; a weak D match, TRBD2 (5 bases). The CDR3 extends over 14 amino acids. Trimming shortened V by 7 bases and J by 1 base, and 14 bases separated the two germline ends. Germline V gene sequence: CDR1 MNHEY, CDR2 SMNVEV (reference sequence). CDR3 region: CASTPRGGSYEQYF. The CDR3 bases are TGTGCCAGCACTCCCCGTGGAGGATCCTACGAGCAGTACTTC.

This chain uses TRBV29-1 with TRBJ2-7; 10 bases are a match to TRBD2. Germline CDR1 is SQVTM and CDR2 is ANQGSEA. The CDR3 has 17 residues. The J segment lost 0 bases and the V segment lost 4 bases, leaving 12 bases of the junction unmatched. The CDR3 nucleotides read TGCAGCGTTGTGAGCCTAGCGGGGGCCCAGGTCTCCTACGAGCAGTACTTC. It encodes CSVVSLAGAQVSYEQYF.

V and J are TRBV6-5 and TRBJ2-3; D is possibly TRBD1 (6 bases). The CDR3 is 15 residues long. Germline V CDR1 and CDR2: MNHEY, SVGAGI. Trimming stripped 6 bases from V and 2 bases from J, with 15 bases between. The CDR3 sequence: CASRSRDTDTDTQYF. DNA for the CDR3: TGTGCCAGCAGGTCCCGGGACACCGACACAGATACGCAGTATTTT.

The V call is TRBV6-6, the J call TRBJ2-4; TRBD1 matches at 8 bases. The germline gives CDR1 MNHNY, CDR2 SVGAGI (reference sequence). This CDR3 comprises 13 residues. V was clipped by 10 bases and J by 5 bases; unmatched bases: 7. This CDR3 reads CATTGTGQNIQYF. The DNA for the CDR3 is TGTGCCACCACCGGGACAGGCCAAAACATTCAGTACTTC.

The genes are TRBV9 and TRBJ2-2; D ambiguous. The CDR3 has 14 residues. CDR1 is SGDLS, CDR2 YYNGEE, per germline. Trimming removed 6 bases from V and 4 bases from J, with 13 bases in between. The DNA of the CDR3 is TGTGCCAGCAAAGGCTCCTCGGGCACCGGGGAGCTGTTTTTT. Protein product: CASKGSSGTGELFF.

The rearrangement joins TRBV2 to TRBJ2-5, with D perhaps matching TRBD1 (5 bases). CDR3 length: 13 residues. CDR1 is SNHLY and CDR2 is FYNNEI in the germline V gene. Trimming took 6 bases from V and 5 from J, leaving 13 bases between them. This chain's CDR3 is CASRRAGLETQYF. The CDR3 nucleotides read TGTGCCAGCAGGAGAGCAGGGTTGGAGACCCAGTACTTC.

The chain carries TRBV15 and TRBJ1-1, with D possibly TRBD1 on 5 matching bases. Germline V gene data show CDR1 as LNHNV and CDR2 as YYDKDF (reference sequence). V was clipped by 8 bases and J by 11 bases, with 30 bases between them. The CDR3 contains 16 residues. CDR3 sequence reads: CATGSSTTATSGRAFF. CDR3 nucleotide sequence: TGTGCCACCGGATCGTCGACGACAGCGACCAGTGGGAGGGCTTTCTTT. The variable domain in full, completed from reference TRBV15 and TRBJ1-1, reads DAMVIQNPRYQVTQFGKPVTLSCSQTLNHNVMYWYQQKSSQAPKLLFHYYDKDFNNEADTPDNFQSRRPNTSFCFLDIRSPGLGDTAMYLCATGSSTTATSGRAFFGQGTRLTVV.

This chain joins TRBV7-2 and TRBJ1-1; TRBD1 might be the D (6 bases). The CDR3 is 16 amino acids. V was trimmed by 6 bases and J by 8 bases, leaving 25 bases between them. Germline CDR1 is SGHTA and CDR2 is FQGNSA. The CDR3 nucleotides are TGTGCCAGCAGATCAGGGGTGGATAGGCAAGGGGAAGAAGCTTTCTTT. It is translated as CASRSGVDRQGEEAFF.

The chain employs TRBV2 and TRBJ2-3; TRBD2 is a possible D gene (5 bases). With 2 bases removed from V and 4 bases from J, the gap between germline ends came to 22 bases. This CDR3 region has 18 residues. The germline V gene encodes CDR1 SNHLY and CDR2 FYNNEI. Written as DNA, the CDR3 is TGTGCCAGCAGTGAAATCCCGCCCGGGGAAGGGTGGGCAGATACGCAGTATTTT. Protein product: CASSEIPPGEGWADTQYF.

The genes are TRBV9 and TRBJ2-3; 9 bases align to TRBD2. V dropped 5 bases and J dropped 1; count of bases not matched to a gene: 2. CDR1 is SGDLS and CDR2 is YYNGEE in the germline V gene. CDR3 length: 14 residues. The CDR3 sequence is CASSLAGGTDTQYF. In DNA form, the CDR3 reads TGTGCCAGCAGTTTAGCGGGGGGCACAGATACGCAGTATTTT.